A single T cell receptor (beta chain) is shown here with its context. Its antigen remains unidentified. The sample belongs to a study of CD8 T cells in Susac syndrome. The study's findings and limits: The TCR sequencing and HLA analysis in the study involved a relatively small number of individuals, as the study acknowledged.

When the RNA was reverse transcribed, random hexamers were used with an input of about 0.45 to 1 ug. The TCR beta CDR3 was amplified by immunoSEQ multiplex PCR across 54 Vbeta, 13 Jbeta. TCRdb reprocessed the immunoSEQ multiplex PCR reads via MiXCR and lists one record per CDR3 protein. The sample has more than 95,000 distinct CDR3 sequences, 93% seen once; the top ten hold roughly 0.3%. The J segment lost 4 bases and the V segment lost 7 bases, leaving 13 bases of the junction unmatched. Germline V lookup: CDR1 MNHNS, CDR2 SASEGT. This CDR3 is built from 18 residues. Sequencing of TCR beta was performed on blood CD8+ and CD4+ T cells. Negative magnetic isolation gave CD8+ and CD4+ cells; FACS enriched CD8+ TEMRA.

Sample: CD8+ T cells from PBMCs. The V call is TRBV6-1, the J call TRBJ2-5; 15 bases align to TRBD2. The sequence derives from a human donor with multiple sclerosis. DNA of the CDR3: TGTGCCAGCACCCAAATTAGGGGACTAGCGGGAGGCAGAGAGACCCAGTACTTC. Amino acids: CASTQIRGLAGGRETQYF.